A selection of T cell receptor beta chains follows, all from one sample in a study of blood T cell repertoires in COVID-19. Here immunoSEQ multiplex PCR was the method, and the copy in TCRdb shows in-frame clones only, minus some. The sample lists 150,000 to 200,000 clones, around four fifths occurring once. Sequenced input: PBMCs or T cells enriched from blood (not recorded which). These receptors were taken from a woman in her forties or fifties who had recovered from COVID-19. Each CDR3 is given with its conserved first and last residue. Fields, in order: D gene, V gene, J gene, clone size, CDR3 protein, CDR3 DNA. The D gene is left open where the match is weak. Some rows mark clone size as missing; the rest say once, few, many or name a class of expanded clone.

>.|TRBV6-5|TRBJ1-6|medium-sized
CASSYSRTGDSPLHF
TGTGCCAGCAGTTACTCGCGGACGGGGGATTCACCCCTCCACTTT
>.|TRBV19|TRBJ1-1|few
CASSPFGAEAFF
TGTGCCAGTAGTCCCTTCGGGGCTGAAGCTTTCTTT
>.|TRBV5-1|TRBJ1-5|.
CASSRGEHSNQPQHF
TGCGCCAGCAGCCGCGGAGAACATAGCAATCAGCCCCAGCATTTT
>TRBD1|TRBV10-1|TRBJ1-5|.
CASSGQVDQPQHF
TGCGCCAGCAGCGGACAGGTGGATCAGCCCCAGCATTTT
>TRBD2|TRBV4-1|TRBJ2-3|once
CASSQGGLVTDTQYF
TGCGCCAGCAGCCAGGGGGGACTAGTCACAGATACGCAGTATTTT
>TRBD2|TRBV6-5|TRBJ2-1|once
CASSRTSPSYNEQFF
TGTGCCAGCAGCCGGACTAGCCCCTCCTACAATGAGCAGTTCTTC
>TRBD1|TRBV11-2|TRBJ2-2|.
CASRRDRSNTGELFF
TGTGCCAGCAGGCGGGACAGGTCGAACACCGGGGAGCTGTTTTTT
>.|TRBV7-6|TRBJ1-5|.
CASSLGLPGQPQHF
TGTGCCAGCAGCTTAGGACTCCCAGGGCAGCCCCAGCATTTT
>.|TRBV9|TRBJ2-2|.
CASSDRVTGELFF
TGTGCCAGCAGCGACAGGGTTACCGGGGAGCTGTTTTTT
>.|TRBV6-5|TRBJ2-5|.
CASIQTGTETQYF
TGTGCCAGCATTCAGACAGGCACGGAGACCCAGTACTTC
>.|TRBV28|TRBJ1-3|.
CASSRRSGNTIYF
TGTGCCAGCAGCCGGAGGTCTGGAAACACCATATATTTT
>.|TRBV7-2|TRBJ1-2|.
CASSKQVTYGYTF
TGTGCCAGCAGCAAACAAGTCACCTATGGCTACACCTTC
>.|TRBV3-1/TRBV3-2|TRBJ1-2|once
CASSQEGVYGYTF
TGTGCCAGCAGCCAAGAAGGGGTCTATGGCTACACCTTC
>.|TRBV11-2|TRBJ2-2|once
CASSLVLTGANTGELFF
TGTGCCAGCAGCTTAGTCCTGACGGGAGCGAACACCGGGGAGCTGTTTTTT
>.|TRBV2|TRBJ2-1|few
CASSERWGASSSYNEQFF
TGTGCCAGCAGTGAAAGGTGGGGAGCCTCGAGCTCCTACAATGAGCAGTTCTTC
>TRBD1|TRBV6-5|TRBJ1-1|.
CASTKGSTGRRAFF
TGTGCCAGCACCAAGGGTTCGACAGGGAGGAGAGCTTTCTTT
>TRBD1|TRBV19|TRBJ1-5|.
CASTYRDSLQGIVQPQHF
TGTGCCAGTACTTACCGGGACAGCCTGCAGGGTATTGTGCAGCCCCAGCATTTT
>.|TRBV11-3|TRBJ2-3|.
CASSLRGITDTQYF
TGTGCCAGCAGCTTACGGGGGATCACAGATACGCAGTATTTT
>.|TRBV18|TRBJ1-2|once
CASSPPQGIDGYTF
TGTGCCAGCTCACCCCCCCAGGGGATAGATGGCTACACCTTC
>TRBD2|TRBV7-8|TRBJ2-3|.
CASRMGGTSGKWSTDTQYF
TGTGCCAGCAGGATGGGGGGTACTAGCGGGAAATGGAGCACAGATACGCAGTATTTT
>.|TRBV5-1|TRBJ1-5|few
CASSRGGKNQPQHF
TGCGCCAGCAGCCGGGGGGGAAAGAATCAGCCCCAGCATTTT
>TRBD2|TRBV7-2|TRBJ2-5|.
CASSFSGGETQYF
TGTGCCAGCAGCTTTAGCGGGGGGGAGACCCAGTACTTC
>.|TRBV28|TRBJ1-1|.
CASNRAVREAFF
TGTGCCAGCAACAGGGCCGTAAGGGAAGCTTTCTTT
>.|TRBV5-1|TRBJ2-2|.
CASSTQQGSGELFF
TGCGCCAGCAGCACCCAACAGGGAAGTGGGGAGCTGTTTTTT
>.|TRBV30|TRBJ2-3|few
CACTTGTQDTQYF
TGTGCCTGTACGACGGGTACCCAGGATACGCAGTATTTT
>.|TRBV13|TRBJ2-3|.
CASSPRGLDTQYF
TGTGCCAGCAGCCCCCGGGGGTTAGATACGCAGTATTTT
>.|TRBV4-1|TRBJ2-1|.
CASSPDFDEQFF
TGCGCCAGCAGCCCGGACTTTGATGAGCAGTTCTTC
>TRBD1|TRBV5-6|TRBJ2-1|.
CASSPRTGGYEQFF
TGTGCCAGCAGCCCCAGGACAGGGGGGTATGAGCAGTTCTTC
>TRBD1|TRBV18|TRBJ1-5|.
CASSRDRGQEPQHF
TGTGCCAGCTCACGGGACAGGGGGCAGGAGCCCCAGCATTTT
>TRBD2|TRBV24-1|TRBJ2-1|.
CATSDIAGGEQFF
TGTGCCACCAGTGACATAGCGGGAGGGGAGCAGTTCTTC
>.|TRBV25-1|TRBJ1-1|.
CASSEHRVNTEAFF
TGTGCCAGCAGTGAACACAGGGTGAACACTGAAGCTTTCTTT
>TRBD2|TRBV7-6|TRBJ2-5|.
CASSLQPRTSGRGGETQYF
TGTGCCAGCAGCTTACAGCCCCGGACTAGCGGGAGGGGAGGAGAGACCCAGTACTTC
>.|TRBV7-2|TRBJ1-1|.
CASYSSGPVEAFF
TGTGCCAGCTACTCCTCCGGTCCGGTTGAAGCTTTCTTT
>.|TRBV7-2|TRBJ2-1|.
CASSLVVVRYNEQFF
TGTGCCAGCAGCTTAGTGGTGGTTCGGTACAATGAGCAGTTCTTC
>.|TRBV9|TRBJ1-1|.
CASSFGGNTEAFF
TGTGCCAGCAGCTTCGGGGGGAACACTGAAGCTTTCTTT
>.|TRBV6-6|TRBJ1-5|.
CASSSATANSNQPQHF
TGTGCCAGCAGTTCCGCGACAGCAAATAGCAATCAGCCCCAGCATTTT
>.|TRBV6-1|TRBJ1-5|.
CASSESAAGEGQPQHF
TGTGCCAGCAGCGAAAGCGCGGCAGGGGAGGGTCAGCCCCAGCATTTT
>.|TRBV27|TRBJ1-1|.
CASSPFGALPTEAFF
TGTGCCAGCAGTCCCTTTGGGGCACTTCCCACTGAAGCTTTCTTT
>.|TRBV23-1|TRBJ1-5|.
CASSQSGRDSNQPQHF
TGCGCCAGCAGTCAATCGGGGAGGGATAGCAATCAGCCCCAGCATTTT